These 28 T cell receptor beta chains originate from one sample sequenced in a study of T cells after yellow fever vaccination. TCRdb processed the 5' RACE reads anew with MiXCR; each CDR3 protein has one entry. The sample records about 580,000 distinct CDR3 sequences, less than 20% being singletons. Sequencing used PBMCs, obtained roughly 5 days after the first yellow fever vaccination. These receptor sequences come from a man aged 18 to 30 who received the YFV17D yellow fever vaccine.

The chain couples TRBV7-2 to TRBJ2-3; 9 positions match TRBD2. The CDR3 loop spans 13 amino acids. Germline V CDR1 and CDR2: SGHTA, FQGNSA. Trimming at V came to 5 bases and at J to 5 bases, leaving 2 bases not matched to a gene. CDR3 sequence: CASSRGRGDTQYF. As DNA, the CDR3 is TGTGCCAGCAGCCGCGGGAGGGGAGATACGCAGTATTTT.

In the case of this clonotype: An end of the junction differs from the germline gene, which may be a read error. The rearrangement links TRBV12-3 or TRBV12-4 to TRBJ2-1; D gene unclear. The CDR3 loop spans 12 amino acids. The CDR3 spells CASSPPYDEQFF. CDR3 nucleotides: TGTGCCAGCAGTCCCCCCTACGATGAGCAGTTCTTC.

J is TRBJ1-2 and V is TRBV5-4; no definite D call. V was clipped by 1 base and J by 4 bases, with 14 bases between them. The length of the CDR3 is 15 residues. CDR1 is SGHNT and CDR2 is YYREEE in the germline V gene (reference sequence). CDR3 in amino acids: CASSLNQSPIYGYTF. In DNA, the CDR3 is TGTGCCAGCAGCTTGAACCAGTCCCCCATCTATGGCTACACCTTC.

This clonotype has just a few counts. This sequence joins TRBV7-8 and TRBJ2-2, with 8 nucleotides matching TRBD1. Losses at the gene ends were 5 bases for V and 7 bases for J; bases not matched to a gene: 9. Germline lookup yields CDR1 SGHVS and CDR2 FQNEAQ. The CDR3 totals 15 residues. CDR3 residues: CASSHRDRTFGELFF. The CDR3 coding sequence is TGTGCCAGCAGCCACCGGGACAGGACATTCGGGGAGCTGTTTTTT.

This clonotype showed up just a few times. J is TRBJ2-7 and V is TRBV7-8, with TRBD1 matching over 9 bases. Germline lookup yields CDR1 SGHVS and CDR2 FQNEAQ. CDR3 size: 15 residues. V dropped 5 bases and J dropped 4; count of bases not matched to a gene: 9. For the CDR3, the DNA is TGTGCCAGCAGCGGACGGACAGGGGAGTATTACGAGCAGTACTTC. Amino acids: CASSGRTGEYYEQYF.

This clonotype came up many times. Here the CDR3 DNA reads TGCGCCAGCAGCCAAGCAGGGGCTGGAAACACCATATATTTT. Its protein product is CASSQAGAGNTIYF. The chain links TRBV4-1 to TRBJ1-3; a possible D gene is TRBD1 (6 bases). V was pared by 1 base and J by 2 bases, with 6 bases between. Germline V lookup: CDR1 MGHRA, CDR2 YSYEKL. This CDR3 spans 14 amino acids.

This clonotype has only a few counts. This chain uses TRBV10-3 with TRBJ2-7; 7 bases match TRBD1. The CDR3 has 12 residues. The germline V gene encodes CDR1 ENHRY and CDR2 SYGVKD. V shed 11 bases, J shed 3 bases, and the junction held 7 bases outside the gene matches. The CDR3 loop is CAVEGQHYEQYF. In nucleotides, the CDR3 is TGTGCCGTCGAGGGACAGCACTACGAGCAGTACTTC.

The chain carries TRBV6-1 and TRBJ2-7; 9 bases line up with TRBD1. This CDR3 contains 15 residues. Germline trimming cut 3 bases from V and 5 bases from J; bases unmatched to any gene: 8. Germline lookup yields CDR1 MNHNS and CDR2 SASEGT. The DNA for the CDR3 is TGTGCCAGCAGTGAGTTGGGGACAGGGTTCAACGAGCAGTACGTC. As protein: CASSELGTGFNEQYV.

V and J are TRBV4-2 and TRBJ1-6, with D unresolved. V was pared by 0 bases and J by 10 bases, with 16 bases between. The CDR3 extends over 16 amino acids. Germline CDR1 LGHNA, CDR2 YNFKEQ. CDR3 in amino acids: CASSQEGNRPMSPLHF. The CDR3 DNA reads as TGTGCCAGCAGCCAAGAGGGTAACCGGCCGATGTCACCCCTCCACTTT.

The chain recombines TRBV2 with TRBJ2-7; TRBD1 matches at 10 bases. Trimming cost V 5 bases and J 7 bases; bases outside gene matches: 5. This CDR3 has 13 amino acids. Germline assignment: CDR1 SNHLY and CDR2 FYNNEI. CDR3 sequence reads: CASSTLDRGEQYF. The CDR3 DNA follows: TGTGCCAGCAGTACCCTGGACAGGGGGGAGCAGTACTTC.

The chain combines TRBV27 with TRBJ2-2; TRBD1 matches 10 bases. This CDR3 has 16 residues. After removal of 4 bases from V and 3 bases from J, the junction contained 5 bases not matched to a gene. Germline loops: CDR1 MNHEY, CDR2 SMNVEV (reference sequence). The CDR3 sequence: CASSSTDRGYTGELFF. The CDR3 bases are TGTGCCAGCAGTTCGACGGACAGGGGGTACACCGGGGAGCTGTTTTTT.

This clonotype has more than one count but fewer than ten. The chain uses TRBV5-1 and TRBJ1-1, with 7 nucleotides matching TRBD1. There are 14 residues in the CDR3. Germline V gene data show CDR1 as SGHRS and CDR2 as YFSETQ. V lost 6 bases and J lost 2; bases outside the gene matches: 7. CDR3 nucleotides: TGCGCCAGCACCCCTAGACAGGGAAACACTGAAGCTTTCTTT. Translated, it gives CASTPRQGNTEAFF. Supplemented by reference TRBV5-1 and TRBJ1-1, the full variable domain reads KAGVTQTPRYLIKTRGQQVTLSCSPISGHRSVSWYQQTPGQGLQFLFEYFSETQRNKGNFPGRFSGRQFSNSRSEMNVSTLELGDSALYLCASTPRQGNTEAFFGQGTRLTVV.

The sample holds a few counts of this clonotype. This chain links TRBV7-9 with TRBJ1-2; D gene unclear. Germline-derived CDR1 and CDR2 are SEHNR and FQNEAQ (reference sequence). The CDR3 spans 12 residues. V was cut by 1 base and J by 8 bases, with 8 bases left in between. CDR3 region: CASSLGWGGYTF. For the CDR3, the DNA is TGTGCCAGCAGCTTAGGATGGGGAGGCTACACCTTC.

V and J are TRBV20-1 and TRBJ2-3, with 10 bases aligning to TRBD2. With V trimmed by 2 bases and J by 4 bases, 6 bases remained unmatched. In germline, CDR1 is DFQATT, CDR2 SNEGSKA (reference sequence). This CDR3 is built from 15 residues. The CDR3 region has the DNA TGCAGTGCTAGATCAGCGGGGGGGCCCCCAGATACGCAGTATTTT. Translation gives CSARSAGGPPDTQYF.

The rearrangement joins TRBV7-2 to TRBJ1-1; D is perhaps TRBD1 (6 bases). Germline loops: CDR1 SGHTA, CDR2 FQGNSA. The CDR3 extends over 11 amino acids. V lost 5 bases and J lost 11, with 12 bases in between. CDR3 protein: CASSRQGWAFF. The CDR3 DNA reads as TGTGCCAGCAGCCGGCAGGGGTGGGCTTTCTTT. Variable domain in full (rest from reference TRBV7-2 and TRBJ1-1): GAGVSQSPSNKVTEKGKDVELRCDPISGHTALYWYRQSLGQGLEFLIYFQGNSAPDKSGLPSDRFSAERTGGSVSTLTIQRTQQEDSAVYLCASSRQGWAFFGQGTRLTVV.

In this sample, this clonotype turned up once. Written as DNA, the CDR3 is TGTGCCAGCAGCCCACCGGATTCAACGAATGGGTCACCCCTCCACTTT. Translated: CASSPPDSTNGSPLHF. The V and J genes are TRBV13 and TRBJ1-6; D uncertain. V was shortened by 5 bases and J by 10 bases, with 21 bases between the two germline ends. Germline V gene data show CDR1 as PRHDT and CDR2 as FYEKMQ (reference sequence). The CDR3 covers 16 residues.

The chain links TRBV11-3 to TRBJ2-1; D is unclear. CDR1 is SGHNT and CDR2 is YENEEA in the germline V gene. This CDR3 is 12 amino acids long. Deletions cut 5 bases from V and 12 bases from J, with 14 bases between. The CDR3 DNA sequence: TGTGCCAGCAGCCGCCACTTGAGCAGGCAGTTCTTC. Translated, it gives CASSRHLSRQFF.

V gene TRBV7-9 combines with J gene TRBJ1-1; unclear D gene. The V and J ends lost 5 bases and 1 base respectively, with 11 bases between them. The CDR3 totals 14 residues. The V gene's germline CDR1 is SEHNR and CDR2 FQNEAQ (reference sequence). The CDR3 region is CASSQLTANTEAFF. The CDR3, as DNA: TGTGCCAGCAGCCAACTTACAGCGAACACTGAAGCTTTCTTT.

In this sample, this clonotype turned up many times. The V call is TRBV4-1, the J call TRBJ2-3; no definite D call. The CDR3 contains 15 residues. Germline V gives CDR1 MGHRA, CDR2 YSYEKL. V was cut by 0 bases and J by 1 base, with 8 bases left in between. The CDR3 spells CASSQESFGTDTQYF. The CDR3 DNA follows: TGCGCCAGCAGCCAAGAATCTTTCGGCACAGATACGCAGTATTTT.

Comment on this clonotype: The junction departs from germline at one end; a sequencing error may be responsible. The chain links TRBV6-1 to TRBJ2-7; 7 bases map to TRBD1. Looked up from germline, CDR1 is MNHNS and CDR2 is SASEGT. This CDR3 has 14 residues. The CDR3 DNA is TGTGCCAGCAGTGAGAGACAGGGATCCTTCGAGCAGTACTTC. It translates to CASSERQGSFEQYF.

The chain carries TRBV7-8 and TRBJ2-3, with D possibly TRBD1 on 5 matching bases. Germline V gene lookup returns CDR1 SGHVS and CDR2 FQNEAQ. With 5 bases removed from V and 2 bases from J, the gap between germline ends came to 17 bases. This CDR3 spans 16 amino acids. This chain's CDR3 is CASSRLETDTTDTQYF. For the CDR3, the DNA is TGTGCCAGCAGCCGACTCGAGACAGACACCACAGATACGCAGTATTTT.

In nucleotides, the CDR3 is TGTGCCAGCAGTTTACCGGGACAGGGCAACGAGCAGTACTTC. Encoded protein: CASSLPGQGNEQYF. The chain carries TRBV27 and TRBJ2-7, with 9 bases lining up with TRBD1. Germline lookup yields CDR1 MNHEY and CDR2 SMNVEV (reference sequence). The CDR3 is made up of 14 amino acids. After removal of 2 bases from V and 5 bases from J, the junction contained 4 bases not matched to a gene.

This chain joins TRBV6-2 or TRBV6-3 and TRBJ1-5; D is undetermined. The CDR3 consists of 13 residues. Trimming cost V 4 bases and J 6 bases, with 10 bases left between them. Germline-derived CDR1 and CDR2 are MNHEY and SVGEGT. The CDR3 nucleotides read TGTGCCAGCAGTTGGGAGCGGGTTCAGCCCCAGCATTTT. Residues: CASSWERVQPQHF.

The chain is built from TRBV7-9 and TRBJ2-5, with D hard to call. CDR3 length equals 12 residues. The V gene's germline CDR1 is SEHNR and CDR2 FQNEAQ (reference sequence). Deletions cut 2 bases from V and 4 bases from J, with 5 bases between. This CDR3 reads CASSLNLETQYF. CDR3 in DNA: TGTGCCAGCAGCTTAAATCTAGAGACCCAGTACTTC.

This clonotype was picked up many times. The chain carries TRBV7-9 and TRBJ2-1, with 8 bases that match TRBD1. Germline V gene data show CDR1 as SEHNR and CDR2 as FQNEAQ (reference sequence). The V segment lost 2 bases and the J segment 4 bases; nucleotides outside the gene matches: 1. CDR3 length: 14 amino acids. CDR3 sequence reads: CASSLQGAYNEQFF. In DNA, the CDR3 is TGTGCCAGCAGCTTACAGGGGGCTTACAATGAGCAGTTCTTC.

This clonotype was counted only a few times. The CDR3: CASSLGLGTGGSEQYF. Here the CDR3 DNA reads TGTGCCAGCAGCTTAGGCCTGGGGACAGGGGGTTCCGAGCAGTACTTC. This chain uses TRBV13 with TRBJ2-7; 11 bases line up with TRBD1. The V and J ends lost 0 bases and 6 bases, in that order; junction bases with no gene match: 7. CDR1 is PRHDT, CDR2 FYEKMQ, per germline (reference sequence). The CDR3 loop spans 16 amino acids.

The sample holds a few counts of this clonotype. The J gene is TRBJ2-1, the V gene TRBV7-2; D unclear. Germline V lookup: CDR1 SGHTA, CDR2 FQGNSA. The germline V and J ends were trimmed by 5 bases and 4 bases, with 9 bases remaining between them. The CDR3 totals 13 residues. The CDR3 reads CASSLDKYNEQFF. The CDR3 nucleotides are TGTGCCAGCAGCCTAGACAAATACAATGAGCAGTTCTTC.

This clonotype occurred a few times. The J gene is TRBJ2-5, the V gene TRBV6-5; 10 nucleotides agree with TRBD1. In germline, CDR1 is MNHEY, CDR2 SVGAGI. The CDR3 extends over 16 amino acids. V lost 2 bases and J lost 2; bases outside the gene matches: 5. CDR3 sequence (DNA): TGTGCCAGCAGTTACGCCCGGGACAGGGGTCAAGAGACCCAGTACTTC. Residues: CASSYARDRGQETQYF.